These 27 T cell receptor beta chains came from one sample sequenced in a study of TIL therapy for anti-PD-1-resistant metastatic lung cancer. This was the immunoSEQ v3 assay. The repertoire was sequenced with immunoSEQ multiplex PCR; TCRdb's copy has only in-frame clones and lacks some. The table has roughly 6,000 clones, roughly 60% seen once. Regarding time point: pre-treatment sample, taken before nivolumab and TIL therapy. Tumor tissue came from excised metastases, mostly pleural nodules or supraclavicular lymph nodes. This sample comprised tumor tissue, obtained at baseline. These receptors were obtained from a person aged 25-85 years with non-small cell lung cancer.

This clone came up a few times. This chain joins TRBV7-8 and TRBJ1-5; TRBD1 is a possible D gene (6 bases). CDR1 and CDR2 (germline): SGHVS, FQNEAQ. Trimming removed 5 bases from V and 0 bases from J, with 20 bases in between. The CDR3 runs 18 residues. CDR3 in DNA: TGTGCCAGCAGCAGCCGGACAGCAAGTAAATATAGCAATCAGCCCCAGCATTTT. Protein sequence: CASSSRTASKYSNQPQHF.

This chain uses TRBV10-3 with TRBJ2-1, with 7 bases fitting TRBD1. From germline, CDR1 is ENHRY and CDR2 SYGVKD. V was pared by 6 bases and J by 2 bases, with 7 bases of the junction left unmatched. There are 15 residues in the CDR3. CDR3 bases: TGTGCCATCAGGGGTGGGACAGAAACCTACAATGAGCAGTTCTTC. Its translation is CAIRGGTETYNEQFF.

The rearrangement links TRBV27 to TRBJ1-3; D is unclear. The V gene's germline CDR1 is MNHEY and CDR2 SMNVEV (reference sequence). The V end lost 4 bases, the J end lost 0 bases, and 10 bases lay between the germline ends. The CDR3 loop spans 15 amino acids. The CDR3 DNA is TGTGCCAGCAGTTCCGCCGGATTCTCTGGAAACACCATATATTTT. This gives the protein CASSSAGFSGNTIYF.

The CDR3 nucleotides read TGTGCCAGCTCACCACTCGACAGGGGGCGAGAGACCCAGTACTTC. This sequence encodes CASSPLDRGRETQYF. The gene calls are TRBV18 and TRBJ2-5; 10 positions match TRBD1. Germline V gives CDR1 KGHSH, CDR2 LQKENI. CDR3 length: 15 residues. The junction had 3 bases not matched to a gene; V was cut back by 1 base and J by 4 bases. The entire variable domain, with the rest obtained from reference TRBV18 and TRBJ2-5, is as follows: NAGVMQNPRHLVRRRGQEARLRCSPMKGHSHVYWYRQLPEEGLKFMVYLQKENIIDESGMPKERFSAEFPKEGPSILRIQQVVRGDSAAYFCASSPLDRGRETQYFGPGTRLLVL.

The chain has TRBV28 and TRBJ2-5; 8 bases align to TRBD2. The length of the CDR3 is 13 residues. Germline values: CDR1 MDHEN, CDR2 SYDVKM. V was pared by 6 bases and J by 5 bases, with 5 bases of the junction left unmatched. As DNA, the CDR3 is TGTGCCAGCAGGATCACGGGGGGGGAGACCCAGTACTTC. It codes for CASRITGGETQYF.

This clone is judged medium-sized. The CDR3 region is CASSLEGGSYEQYF. DNA of the CDR3: TGTGCCAGCAGCTTAGAGGGCGGCTCCTACGAGCAGTACTTC. The chain employs TRBV7-9 and TRBJ2-7; D is ambiguous. V dropped 1 base and J dropped 0 bases, with 7 bases sitting between them. The length of the CDR3 is 14 residues. Germline values: CDR1 SEHNR, CDR2 FQNEAQ (reference sequence).

The chain combines TRBV19 with TRBJ2-5, with 12 positions matching TRBD2. Germline CDR1 reads LNHDA; CDR2 reads SQIVND (reference sequence). V lost 2 bases and J lost 5; bases outside the gene matches: 3. The CDR3 length is 15 residues. Here the CDR3 reads CASSILAGGLETQYF. Here the CDR3 DNA reads TGTGCCAGTAGTATACTAGCGGGGGGGCTGGAGACCCAGTACTTC.

The V and J genes are TRBV7-8 and TRBJ2-3, with D possibly called TRBD1 or TRBD2 (5 bases each). Germline V gene sequence: CDR1 SGHVS, CDR2 FQNEAQ. The CDR3 has 15 residues. Trimming shortened V by 0 bases and J by 2 bases, and 9 bases separated the two germline ends. In DNA form, the CDR3 reads TGTGCCAGCAGCTTAGCGGGGGAGAACACAGATACGCAGTATTTT. It translates to CASSLAGENTDTQYF.

J is TRBJ2-7 and V is TRBV18; D is perhaps TRBD2 (6 bases). Trimming took off 4 bases at V and 5 bases at J, with 12 bases between the two ends. Germline-derived CDR1 and CDR2 are KGHSH and LQKENI. CDR3 length: 13 residues. This chain's CDR3 is CASSQEGNHEQYF. The CDR3, as DNA: TGTGCCAGCTCACAGGAGGGTAACCACGAGCAGTACTTC.

The gene calls are TRBV4-2 and TRBJ2-7, with 9 positions matching TRBD2. V was clipped by 0 bases and J by 4 bases; unmatched bases: 7. The germline V gene has CDR1 LGHNA and CDR2 YNFKEQ. This CDR3 is built from 16 residues. The CDR3 protein is CASSQDERGRVYEQYF. The CDR3, as DNA: TGTGCCAGCAGCCAAGATGAGCGCGGGAGGGTGTACGAGCAGTACTTC.

The chain is built from TRBV19 and TRBJ2-5; 12 bases agree with TRBD2. V lost 5 bases, J lost 5 bases, and 6 bases stayed unmatched. Germline assignment: CDR1 LNHDA and CDR2 SQIVND (reference sequence). The CDR3 extends over 15 amino acids. The CDR3 is CASSVLAGGLETQYF. The CDR3 coding sequence is TGTGCCAGTAGTGTTCTAGCGGGAGGGCTCGAGACCCAGTACTTC.

The chain uses TRBV24-1 and TRBJ2-3; D not resolved. The germline CDR1 and CDR2 sequences are KGHDR and SFDVKD. This CDR3 comprises 15 residues. Trimming removed 1 base from V and 2 bases from J, with 9 bases in between. This CDR3 reads CATSDFSPSTDTQYF. CDR3 bases: TGTGCCACCAGTGATTTTAGTCCTTCCACAGATACGCAGTATTTT.

The chain carries TRBV27 and TRBJ2-7; no reliable D call. CDR1 MNHEY and CDR2 SMNVEV come from the germline V gene (reference sequence). The CDR3 spans 14 residues. V lost 0 bases and J 0 bases, leaving 6 bases between the germline ends. The chain's CDR3 is CASSLSATSYEQYF. CDR3 coding DNA: TGTGCCAGCAGTTTATCTGCTACCTCCTACGAGCAGTACTTC.

This clone was counted a few times. The chain employs TRBV12-2 and TRBJ2-7; the DNA was not compared with TRBD2, the D call given in the table. TRBV12-2 is reported as a pseudogene. This CDR3 contains 16 residues. The CDR3 region is CASRTRTRRWIYEQYF. In DNA, the CDR3 is TGTGCAAGTCGCACGAGAACCCGGAGGTGGATCTACGAGCAGTACTTC.

This clone was seen a handful of times. This sequence joins TRBV5-4 and TRBJ2-7, with 14 bases identical to TRBD2. The CDR3 has 16 amino acids. Germline assignment: CDR1 SGHNT and CDR2 YYREEE (reference sequence). V was clipped by 3 bases and J by 7 bases; unmatched bases: 9. This CDR3 is CASSWGTSGRFGEQYF. CDR3 DNA: TGTGCCAGCAGCTGGGGGACTAGCGGGAGATTTGGGGAGCAGTACTTC.

The genes are TRBV3-1 (or the pseudogene TRBV3-2) and TRBJ2-5; 11 positions match TRBD2. The CDR3 loop spans 16 amino acids. V lost 3 bases and J lost 4; bases outside the gene matches: 7. CDR1 LGHDT and CDR2 YNNKEL come from the germline V gene (reference sequence). The CDR3 reads CASSHGSGGARETQYF. CDR3 coding DNA: TGTGCCAGCAGCCACGGTAGCGGGGGGGCCAGAGAGACCCAGTACTTC.

The chain is built from TRBV11-2 and TRBJ2-3; D ambiguous. V gave up 2 bases and J gave up 2 bases, with 11 bases separating them. Germline CDR1 reads SGHAT; CDR2 reads FQNNGV. This CDR3 is 15 amino acids long. The chain's CDR3 is CASSLLNINTDTQYF. The CDR3 bases are TGTGCCAGCAGCTTATTGAACATTAACACAGATACGCAGTATTTT.

This chain links TRBV28 with TRBJ1-4, with 8 bases matching TRBD1. CDR3 length: 15 amino acids. Germline CDR1 MDHEN, CDR2 SYDVKM. Unmatched junction bases numbered 10, after V lost 5 bases and J lost 8 bases. Here the CDR3 DNA reads TGTGCCAGCAGTCATCGACAGGGGTTAATAGAAAAACTGTTTTTT. Protein: CASSHRQGLIEKLFF.

The chain couples TRBV28 to TRBJ1-5; maybe TRBD1 (5 bases). The length of the CDR3 is 18 residues. Germline CDR1 MDHEN, CDR2 SYDVKM. V was cut by 6 bases and J by 0 bases, with 21 bases left in between. CDR3 loop: CASSLGRGGLNSNQPQHF. The CDR3 nucleotides read TGTGCCAGCAGCCTGGGGAGGGGAGGACTTAATAGCAATCAGCCCCAGCATTTT. The entire variable domain, with the rest obtained from reference TRBV28 and TRBJ1-5, is as follows: DVKVTQSSRYLVKRTGEKVFLECVQDMDHENMFWYRQDPGLGLRLIYFSYDVKMKEKGDIPEGYSVSREKKERFSLILESASTNQTSMYLCASSLGRGGLNSNQPQHFGDGTRLSIL.

The J gene is TRBJ1-5, the V gene TRBV6-5, with 8 bases identical to TRBD1. CDR1 is MNHEY, CDR2 SVGAGI, per germline. The length of the CDR3 is 15 residues. Germline trimming cut 6 bases from V and 1 base from J; bases unmatched to any gene: 5. Here the CDR3 reads CASRRQGLSNQPQHF. The DNA of the CDR3 is TGTGCCAGCAGGAGACAGGGGTTGAGCAATCAGCCCCAGCATTTT.

The CDR3 region has the DNA TGTGCCAGCAGCTTAGCGCGTGGGACAGGGGGACTAGAAGAGCAGTTCTTC. Protein: CASSLARGTGGLEEQFF. V is TRBV11-1 and J is TRBJ2-1; 11 bases match TRBD1. The germline gives CDR1 SGHAT, CDR2 FQDESV (reference sequence). The V gene end was trimmed by 0 bases and the J gene end by 10 bases; junction bases not matched to a gene: 11. The length of the CDR3 is 17 residues.

The chain uses TRBV30 and TRBJ2-1; D is ambiguous. The CDR3 is 11 amino acids. CDR1 is GTSNPN, CDR2 SVGIG, per germline (reference sequence). V lost 5 bases to trimming and J lost 9 bases, with 11 bases between them. The CDR3 DNA reads as TGTGCCTGGGACCGGTGGAGTGAGCAGTTCTTC. Its translation is CAWDRWSEQFF.

This clone was seen only a few times. V gene TRBV11-3 combines with J gene TRBJ2-5; D possibly corresponds to TRBD1 (5 bases). The CDR3 runs 13 residues. Germline V gives CDR1 SGHNT, CDR2 YENEEA. V lost 5 bases and J 5 bases, leaving 12 bases between the germline ends. The chain's CDR3 is CASSPGRVETQYF. In nucleotides, the CDR3 is TGTGCCAGCAGCCCAGGGCGTGTTGAGACCCAGTACTTC.

The sample holds a few counts of this clone. The rearrangement uses TRBV28 and TRBJ1-6; D is unclear. This CDR3 has 12 amino acids. V dropped 11 bases and J dropped 8 bases, with 13 bases sitting between them. Germline V gene lookup returns CDR1 MDHEN and CDR2 SYDVKM. CDR3 residues: CAVGVGDSPLHF. Here the CDR3 DNA reads TGTGCCGTTGGGGTTGGGGATTCACCCCTCCACTTT.

The rearrangement links TRBV7-8 to TRBJ2-7; 11 bases match TRBD2. The CDR3 has 15 amino acids. V lost 5 bases, J lost 9 bases, and 12 bases stayed unmatched. CDR1 and CDR2 from the germline V gene are SGHVS and FQNEAQ. This CDR3 reads CASSPQLAGESGQYF. The CDR3 nucleotides read TGTGCCAGCAGCCCCCAACTAGCGGGAGAATCAGGGCAGTACTTC. The full variable domain, its missing parts supplied by reference TRBV7-8 and TRBJ2-7, is GAGVSQSPRYKVAKRGQDVALRCDPISGHVSLFWYQQALGQGPEFLTYFQNEAQLDKSGLPSDRFFAERPEGSVSTLKIQRTQQEDSAVYLCASSPQLAGESGQYFGPGTRLTVT.

The genes are TRBV7-2 and TRBJ2-2; no definite D call. This CDR3 is built from 14 residues. Germline CDR1 is SGHTA and CDR2 is FQGNSA. V was pared by 5 bases and J by 0 bases, with 7 bases between. This CDR3 is CASSLQTNTGELFF. CDR3 coding DNA: TGTGCCAGCAGCCTCCAGACGAACACCGGGGAGCTGTTTTTT.

The chain uses TRBV6-5 and TRBJ2-7; the match to TRBD2 covers 14 bases. Germline lookup yields CDR1 MNHEY and CDR2 SVGAGI. The CDR3 covers 16 residues. The trim removed 0 bases at V and 7 bases at J, leaving 5 bases unmatched. DNA of the CDR3: TGTGCCAGCAGTTACTCGACTAGCGGGAGGGCCTGGGAGCAGTACTTC. It translates to CASSYSTSGRAWEQYF.